A single sample gave rise to the 10 T cell receptor beta chains below, sequenced in a study of T cell responses to AZD1222 COVID-19 vaccine. The protocol was immunoSEQ multiplex PCR, while the TCRdb copy is restricted to in-frame clones and leaves out a portion. Here the sample spans around 110,000 clones, roughly 87% being singletons. The sequenced sample was peripheral blood, obtained on day 0 of AZD1222 vaccination. Receptors originate from an adult in good health.

V usage is TRBV6-8 and J usage is TRBJ2-5; 9 bases are a match to TRBD2. V lost 7 bases, J lost 4 bases, and 13 bases stayed unmatched. The CDR3 consists of 16 residues. Germline V gene sequence: CDR1 MNHGY, CDR2 SAAAGT. CDR3 nucleotides: TGTGCCAGCACCCCATTAATAGCGGGAGAGGGAGAGACCCAGTACTTC. It yields the protein CASTPLIAGEGETQYF.

This chain uses TRBV18 with TRBJ2-6, with D tentatively TRBD1 (6 bases). Trimming left V 3 bases short and J 1 base short, with 16 bases between. The CDR3 runs to 18 residues. Germline assignment: CDR1 KGHSH and CDR2 LQKENI. Here the CDR3 reads CASSPQNRARSGANVLTF. CDR3 in DNA: TGTGCCAGCTCACCTCAGAACAGGGCCCGGTCTGGGGCCAACGTCCTGACTTTC.

This chain uses TRBV2 with TRBJ1-1; 7 nucleotides match TRBD1. This CDR3 region has 12 residues. The germline V gene has CDR1 SNHLY and CDR2 FYNNEI. Trimming removed 7 bases from V and 3 bases from J; junction bases left unmatched: 2. The CDR3 DNA is TGTGCCAGCACCGACAGGGACACTGAAGCTTTCTTT. This gives the protein CASTDRDTEAFF.

V usage is TRBV7-9 and J usage is TRBJ1-6; no definite D call. Germline CDR1 is SEHNR and CDR2 is FQNEAQ (reference sequence). This CDR3 has 14 amino acids. Trimming pared 5 bases from V and 7 bases from J, leaving 12 bases between. Written as DNA, the CDR3 is TGTGCCAGCAGCCCGGAGATACAAAATTCACCCCTCCACTTT. Its protein product is CASSPEIQNSPLHF.

The chain joins TRBV3-1 (or the pseudogene TRBV3-2) to TRBJ1-2; no definite D call. Trimming stripped 0 bases from V and 6 bases from J, with 14 bases between. CDR1 and CDR2 from the germline V gene are LGHDT and YNNKEL (reference sequence). CDR3 length: 15 amino acids. The CDR3: CASSQETMGWDGYTF. CDR3 bases: TGTGCCAGCAGCCAAGAAACGATGGGATGGGATGGCTACACCTTC.

This clone turned up a few times. The chain links TRBV5-6 to TRBJ1-2; D ambiguous. The CDR3 is 15 residues long. In germline, CDR1 is SGHDT, CDR2 YYEEEE. V dropped 2 bases and J dropped 4 bases, with 15 bases sitting between them. CDR3 in DNA: TGTGCCAGCAGCTTAACAGACCGTGAGGGCTATGGCTACACCTTC. This sequence encodes CASSLTDREGYGYTF.

This chain links TRBV19 with TRBJ2-3; 10 nucleotides line up with TRBD2. Germline loops: CDR1 LNHDA, CDR2 SQIVND (reference sequence). This CDR3 has 15 amino acids. The junction had 5 bases not matched to a gene; V was cut back by 8 bases and J by 0 bases. The CDR3 protein is CASCRLAGSTDTQYF. CDR3 coding DNA: TGTGCCAGTTGCAGACTAGCGGGTAGCACAGATACGCAGTATTTT.

The V call is TRBV27, the J call TRBJ2-7; 9 bases are shared with TRBD1. The germline gives CDR1 MNHEY, CDR2 SMNVEV (reference sequence). The CDR3 totals 15 residues. The J segment lost 4 bases and the V segment lost 5 bases, leaving 9 bases of the junction unmatched. CDR3 sequence (DNA): TGTGCCAGCAGTAATCCGGGACAGGGTGGATACGAGCAGTACTTC. Its translation: CASSNPGQGGYEQYF.

V gene TRBV30 combines with J gene TRBJ1-2; D remains ambiguous. With 4 bases removed from V and 8 bases from J, the gap between germline ends came to 17 bases. The germline gives CDR1 GTSNPN, CDR2 SVGIG (reference sequence). This CDR3 region has 13 residues. The CDR3 spells CAWTPTASGGYTF. Here the CDR3 DNA reads TGTGCCTGGACCCCTACAGCAAGTGGCGGCTACACCTTC.

V usage is TRBV28 and J usage is TRBJ2-2; D is unclear. Per germline, CDR1 MDHEN and CDR2 SYDVKM. The CDR3 is made up of 14 amino acids. The ends were cut back, 3 bases at V and 8 bases at J, with 13 bases in the middle. CDR3 protein: CASSFPSSRGELFF. CDR3 bases: TGTGCCAGCAGTTTCCCCTCTTCTCGGGGGGAGCTGTTTTTT.